This entry is about one T cell receptor beta chain. The target of this receptor is not known. Nothing much larger sits one base from this clone, and base qualities are not available. Library construction relied on the immunoSEQ multiplex PCR assay. The multiplex PCR relied on a mix of 60 forward primers for TCR Vbeta segments and 13 reverse primers for TCR Jbeta segments. The CDR3 region of rearranged TCR beta genes was amplified from genomic DNA with a multiplex PCR assay. On the Illumina HiSeq System, the amplified TCR beta libraries were sequenced as 87-base-pair reads. In the paper's pipeline: Across the 600 to 700 repertoires, a later analysis counted approximately 75 million unique TCR beta chains, about 10 million of which were shared by at least two donors. Raw reads were error-corrected and collapsed into unique sequences with a nearest-neighbor algorithm that merged closely related sequences to remove PCR and sequencing errors. V, D and J gene segments were assigned by aligning CDR3 sequences to IMGT reference sequences. Each retained sequence needed at least a six-nucleotide match to both a V gene segment and a J gene segment. A rearrangement counted as productive if the CDR3 had no stop codons and remained in frame with V and J, and every other rearrangement counted as non-productive. CDR3 was defined by IMGT convention, running from the second conserved V-encoded cysteine to the conserved J-encoded phenylalanine. Sequences without an unambiguous match to a single V gene segment were excluded from the earlier analysis of approximately 560 of the donors. In an earlier analysis of approximately 560 of the donors, a V segment was called functional when productive rearrangements were above 56.7%, and segregating when the standard deviation between donors exceeded 5%. A statistical classification framework was built to diagnose cytomegalovirus status from the catalog of TCR beta chain sequences. In a later analysis, TCR nucleotide sequences were compared against IMGT/GENE-DB human TR gene sequences so that V and J genes could be assigned. In a later analysis, CDR3 sequences and most-parsimonious VDJ recombination scenarios were assigned using the TCRdist pipeline. In a later analysis, each TCR beta chain was defined by its CDR3 amino acid sequence together with its V-gene family, and reads without a unique V-gene family were excluded. In a later analysis, around 650 highly shared, low-generation-probability nucleotide sequences were removed to address suspected cross-contamination and a sequencing artifact. A later analysis calculated a clonal expansion index for each public chain from normalized within-repertoire ranks of inferred template counts. A later analysis computed generation probabilities with a VDJ recombination model fitted to out-of-frame rearrangements, and checked the results against IGoR. Hypergeometric tests were used in a later analysis to score TCR-TCR, TCR-HLA and TCR-CMV co-occurrence, with a repertoire-size bias correction applied to the TCR pairs. False discovery rates were estimated in a later analysis by permuting HLA or CMV assignments 20 times. In a later analysis, co-occurring TCRs were grouped using DBSCAN, and TCRdist sequence similarity was added for clustering within HLA-allele-positive subsets. For co-occurrence clustering, repertoires with fewer than 30,000 or more than 120,000 public chains were excluded, along with roughly 5 repertoires with anomalous nucleotide sharing. The clones in this table, taken by TCRdb from immuneACCESS, are in-frame only. Not every clone is retained; where verified, under half of the shortfall comes from an unresolved V gene, and the cause of the rest is unknown. The D gene and trimming were derived from the DNA, and the V and J assignments and clone size from that table. This sample holds roughly 170,000 clones; over 60% were observed only once. Approximately 1.6% of the sample belongs to the ten largest clones.

The entry originates in a study of cytomegalovirus exposure and HLA in healthy donors (dated by TCRdb to 2016 to 2017). For the wider study: An earlier analysis of approximately 640 of the donors reported about 290 Gb of sequence data and 120 million or so unique TCR beta sequences from 150 million to 200 million T cells. A later genetic analysis used genome-wide SNP genotypes for about three fifths of the roughly 700 donors, treating that subset as a discovery cohort. The study was designed to test whether signatures of past pathogen exposure could be identified by cataloging public T cell receptors. The study profiled the T cell repertoires of under 700 subjects by immunosequencing and related them to cytomegalovirus serostatus. Along with the approximately 700-subject first cohort, a separate validation cohort of over 90 different subjects was used. Every discovery cohort repertoire had been produced on one sequencing platform. The number of donors typed differed by locus, with about 629-640 for A, B, C, DRB1 and DQB1, roughly 550 for DQA1, under 610 for DPA1, and about 450 for DPB1. Among roughly 400 genotyped donors of the cohort, an average of around 250,000 unique TCR beta nucleotide sequences was sequenced per donor, of which about 18% were non-productive. In a later analysis, previously published TCR beta repertoires from 670 or so donors were re-analyzed and high-resolution HLA genotyping was added so that TCR occurrence patterns could be studied. Of the roughly 400 genotyped donors, approximately 83% fell in the genetic ancestry cluster associated with self-reported Caucasian donors. In the later analysis, no new phenotypic data were used to find candidate immune exposures; instead, reliance was placed on TCR beta sequences and their occurrence across donors. HLA typing included class I and class II loci at four-digit resolution. Donor age, sex, ethnicity and CMV serostatus were collected together with the repertoire data. An earlier analysis of fewer than 750 of the donors used high-throughput TCR beta sequencing to judge whether each TCR beta V gene segment behaved as functional or pseudogenic. An early release that covered fewer than 750 HLA-typed donors contained approximately 290 gigabases of sequencing data and 80 million or so unique TCR sequences. Roughly 5 DR-DQ haplotypes were handled as single units for association and clustering because linkage in the cohort was strong. High-throughput TCR immunosequencing, statistical association of individual TCRs with disease status, and machine learning were combined to predict cytomegalovirus infection status. Overall study outcomes, separate from this receptor: V-gene and J-gene trimming of TCR beta chains was associated with a missense DCLRE1C variant in a later genetic analysis, and the association was replicated in an independent cohort. The authors suggested that the approach could potentially be extended to other disease states and immunological phenotypes. In a later analysis, some 18,000 TCR beta sequences were associated with specific HLA alleles at a false discovery rate of 0.05. According to a later analysis, TCR association rates differed among HLA loci, with DRB1 alleles showing the most associated TCRs and HLA-C alleles showing the fewest. Several of the top co-occurrence clusters appeared to be linked to parvovirus B19, influenza, CMV and Epstein-Barr virus, according to a later analysis. Correlated functional status among segregating V segments might be attributable to linkage disequilibrium, but an unknown experimental factor could not be ruled out. A few of the identified cytomegalovirus-associated TCR beta chains were confirmed in vitro to be specific for cytomegalovirus antigens. A further reported finding was that TCR beta sequences accurately predicted the HLA-A and HLA-B alleles for most subjects in the first cohort. In an earlier analysis of some 500 of the donors, most TCR beta V segments appeared in productive rearrangements about 87% or about 30% of the time, broadly matching IMGT annotations. A later analysis found that HLA-associated TCR beta chains were more clonally expanded and had lower generation probabilities than equally common non-associated chains. In this cohort, only TCR beta chains were sequenced, and detectable features were limited by the absence of alpha or paired-chain data. The sequencing pipeline was judged likely to have produced a cluster of highly shared sequence variants as a technical artifact. A later analysis found that most CMV-associated TCR beta chains appeared HLA-restricted, with HLA associations seemingly driven largely by CMV exposure. Because HLA typing was unavailable for some donors at each locus, only the typed subset was used in association tests. The presence/absence analyses assumed that sequencing depth was roughly uniform across donors, and that assumption may not be true. A later genetic analysis reported fewer N-insertions in productive TCRs among donors in an Asian-associated ancestry cluster than the roughly 670-donor mean. Because counts were too low, 15 to 20 rarely observed V segments, including chromosome 9 orphons, were left out of the earlier analysis of 587 of the donors. Cytomegalovirus status was reported to be diagnosed by the classifier with high specificity and sensitivity in both the original and validation cohorts. For the cohort, immune exposure information was limited to CMV serostatus. Across donors, most TCR sequences were observed very rarely, whereas some public TCRs were present in many individuals. A total of fewer than 200 TCR beta chains were listed by the study as associated with cytomegalovirus. Strong co-occurrence of HLA alleles, especially DR and DQ, made assigning TCR associations to individual alleles difficult.

The cohort consisted of 600 to 750 healthy bone marrow donors. At the time of sampling, all cohort members were nominally healthy, though unrecorded immune exposures were likely present. The donor tested CMV seronegative and was one of the 352 seronegative cohort members. A peripheral blood sample was collected from each donor, and TCR beta sequencing was performed on peripheral blood mononuclear cells. The Qiagen DNeasy Blood Extraction Kit was used to extract genomic DNA from the blood cell samples. The sample comprised PBMCs. The TCR comes from a girl aged 10 to 17 in good health and CMV-seronegative.

CDR3 loop: CATSRVAGGGQPQHF. DNA sequence: TGTGCCACCAGCAGAGTGGCAGGGGGCGGACAGCCCCAGCATTTT. Recombination linked TRBV15 to TRBJ1-5, with 8 bases aligning to TRBD1. The CDR3 starts with the cysteine, ends with the phenylalanine, and has 15 residues. The sequence is cut down to CDR3 DNA, 45 bases in frame from base 1. As encoded in the germline V gene (reference sequence), CDR1 is LNHNV while CDR2 is YYDKDF. The germline V end is reduced by 1 base and the J end by 7 bases; junction bases left unmatched: 6. The entire variable domain, with the stretches around the CDR3 drawn from the reference TRBV15 and TRBJ1-5 proteins, is DAMVIQNPRYQVTQFGKPVTLSCSQTLNHNVMYWYQQKSSQAPKLLFHYYDKDFNNEADTPDNFQSRRPNTSFCFLDIRSPGLGDTAMYLCATSRVAGGGQPQHFGDGTRLSIL.